Listed below are T cell receptor beta chains from one sample, sequenced in a study of cytomegalovirus exposure and HLA in healthy donors. Generated by immunoSEQ multiplex PCR, the TCRdb table keeps only in-frame clones and is missing some. The sample lists around 150,000 clones, approximately 84% occurring once. The sequenced material came from PBMCs. These receptors all stem from a man aged 25-40 years in good health and CMV-seropositive. The CDR3 runs from the conserved cysteine through the conserved F or W. A D gene is named only where the DNA matches it firmly. A row's size may be missing; if present it is once, few, many or a size class.

clone_size j_call d_call v_call cdr3_nt cdr3_aa
- TRBJ2-3 TRBD2 TRBV27 TGTGCCAGCAGTTTCCGGACTAGCGGGGGCCCGAGCGGGACAGATACGCAGTATTTT CASSFRTSGGPSGTDTQYF
- TRBJ2-5 TRBD2 TRBV6-1 TGTGCCAGCGTCGGGACTAGCGGGGTGGAGACCCAGTACTTC CASVGTSGVETQYF
once TRBJ2-5 TRBD2 TRBV11-3 TGTGCCAGCAGCCCTGGGACTAGCGCTCAAGAGACCCAGTACTTC CASSPGTSAQETQYF
- TRBJ2-3 TRBD1 TRBV29-1 TGCAGCGTTGGAACAGGGGAAGATACGCAGTATTTT CSVGTGEDTQYF
few TRBJ1-3 - TRBV14 TGTGCCAGCAGCCCAAACACCTCTGGAAACACCATATATTTT CASSPNTSGNTIYF
- TRBJ1-2 - TRBV13 TGTGCCAGCAGCCCGGGGTTTCTGAACTATGGCTACACCTTC CASSPGFLNYGYTF
- TRBJ2-2 TRBD2 TRBV7-3 TGTGCCAGCAGCATGACTAGCGGGAGGTTGAGCACCGGGGAGCTGTTTTTT CASSMTSGRLSTGELFF
- TRBJ1-3 TRBD1 TRBV9 TGTGCCAGCAGCGTAGGGGACAGAAGCTCTGGAAACACCATATATTTT CASSVGDRSSGNTIYF
- TRBJ1-1 - TRBV6-5 TGTGCCAGCTGCGGGCTTCATGAAGCTTTCTTT CASCGLHEAFF
- TRBJ2-7 TRBD1 TRBV4-1 TGCGCCAGCAGCCAAGGGACAGGGAACCGACGGACGTACGAGCAGTACTTC CASSQGTGNRRTYEQYF
- TRBJ2-3 TRBD2 TRBV5-1 TGCGCCAGCGGCCTAGCGGGAGGGAGCACAGATACGCAGTATTTT CASGLAGGSTDTQYF
- TRBJ1-4 TRBD1 TRBV6-6 TGTGCCAGCAGAGGACAGGGTGGTAATGAAAAACTGTTTTTT CASRGQGGNEKLFF
- TRBJ1-4 - TRBV14 TGTGCCAGCAGCCAAGAGCAGGGGTCTCCAACTAATGAAAAACTGTTTTTT CASSQEQGSPTNEKLFF
- TRBJ2-3 - TRBV6-6 TGTGCCAGCAGAACCGAGGCAGATACGCAGTATTTT CASRTEADTQYF
- TRBJ2-3 TRBD1 TRBV9 TGTGCCAGCAGCGAGGGACAGCAAACAGATACGCAGTATTTT CASSEGQQTDTQYF
- TRBJ2-5 TRBD2 TRBV28 TGTGCCAGCAGTTTACTAGCGGGGAGTGGAGAGACCCAGTACTTC CASSLLAGSGETQYF
few TRBJ2-7 - TRBV11-2 TGTGCCAGCAGCGTGCGCGGGGACGAGCAGTACTTC CASSVRGDEQYF
- TRBJ2-5 TRBD2 TRBV18 TGTGCCAGCTCGCTTAGCGGGAGGGAGACCCAGTACTTC CASSLSGRETQYF
- TRBJ1-4 - TRBV9 TGTGCCAGCAGGCGGGATCAAGAGGAAAAACTGTTTTTT CASRRDQEEKLFF
- TRBJ1-2 TRBD1 TRBV19 TGTGCCAGTCGAGGAGGGGGCGCCTATGGCTACACCTTC CASRGGGAYGYTF
- TRBJ2-5 TRBD1 TRBV2 TGTGCCAGCACCGGGACAGGTCAAGAGACCCAGTACTTC CASTGTGQETQYF
- TRBJ1-2 - TRBV5-8 TGTGCCAGCAGCTTGGGGTGGGGCAGCACATATGGCTACACCTTC CASSLGWGSTYGYTF
- TRBJ2-5 - TRBV7-9 TGTGCCAGCAGCCCTCCCCGGGGAGGATTGAGAGAACAAGAGACCCAGTACTTC CASSPPRGGLREQETQYF
- TRBJ2-2 - TRBV4-2 TGTGCCAGCAGCCCGCAGGGGCGGGAGACCGGGGAGCTGTTTTTT CASSPQGRETGELFF
- TRBJ1-2 - TRBV7-9 TGTGCCAGCAGCTTAGACCCGGGCTATGGCTACACCTTC CASSLDPGYGYTF
- TRBJ2-3 - TRBV27 TGTGCCAGCAGTCCAAAGACCGTTAAGACACATAGACACCACACAGATACGCAGTATTTT CASSPKTVKTHRHHTDTQYF
few TRBJ1-5 - TRBV28 TGTGCCAGCAGGCCTTCAGGTGAACTCCAGCATTTT CASRPSGELQHF
- TRBJ1-2 - TRBV5-1 TGCGCCAGCAGCCCGTCCGCGGGGGTTGTAGGGGGCTACACCTTC CASSPSAGVVGGYTF